Each of the 13 T cell receptor beta chains below was sequenced from the same sample in a study of T-cell memory formation after mild COVID-19. TCRdb called the 5' RACE reads again in MiXCR, with one record for every CDR3 protein. The data contain approximately 580,000 distinct CDR3 sequences, 20% of them singletons. Sequenced: PBMCs or a T cell subset sorted from them (not recorded which). The receptors stem from an adult woman who had mild COVID-19 (a few samples of this study predate the infection). Cell type and time point are not known.

Sample share makes this clonotype medium-sized (0.01 to 0.1%). V and J are TRBV2 and TRBJ2-1, with 11 nucleotides matching TRBD2. V gave up 3 bases and J gave up 4 bases; unmatched junction bases: 2. The CDR3 has 15 residues. Germline values: CDR1 SNHLY, CDR2 FYNNEI. This CDR3 is CASSDGTSGYNEQFF. Here the CDR3 DNA reads TGTGCCAGCAGTGACGGGACTAGCGGTTACAATGAGCAGTTCTTC.

This clonotype was picked up a small number of times. The gene calls are TRBV9 and TRBJ2-7; D gene uncertain. The CDR3 is 15 amino acids. Trimming stripped 0 bases from V and 7 bases from J, with 17 bases between. Germline V gene sequence: CDR1 SGDLS, CDR2 YYNGEE. CDR3 sequence reads: CASSVGREAIWEQYF. The CDR3 coding sequence is TGTGCCAGCAGCGTAGGACGAGAAGCGATTTGGGAGCAGTACTTC.

This clonotype was counted only a few times. The CDR3 DNA sequence: TGTGCCATCATGGACAGTCGAGATGAAAAACTGTTTTTT. Its protein is CAIMDSRDEKLFF. The chain recombines TRBV10-3 with TRBJ1-4; the D gene is possibly TRBD1 (6 bases). CDR1 is ENHRY and CDR2 is SYGVKD in the germline V gene. The CDR3 is 13 amino acids. The ends were cut back, 7 bases at V and 6 bases at J, with 12 bases in the middle.

This clonotype has a handful of counts. The J gene is TRBJ2-5, the V gene TRBV12-3 or TRBV12-4, with 10 positions matching TRBD1. There are 15 residues in the CDR3. After removal of 5 bases from V and 9 bases from J, the junction contained 12 bases not matched to a gene. CDR3 residues: CASSAGTGVTGAQYF. The DNA for the CDR3 is TGTGCCAGCAGTGCCGGGACAGGGGTTACGGGAGCCCAGTACTTC.

This clonotype was counted many times. V and J are TRBV20-1 and TRBJ2-7, with D possibly being TRBD2 (7 bases). Deletions cut 3 bases from V and 0 bases from J, with 18 bases between. Germline V gives CDR1 DFQATT, CDR2 SNEGSKA (reference sequence). The CDR3 runs to 16 residues. CDR3 coding DNA: TGCAGTGCTAGGCCCCCAGGGGCGGGGGACTCCTACGAGCAGTACTTC. Protein sequence: CSARPPGAGDSYEQYF.

This clonotype was counted between two and nine times. V gene TRBV30 combines with J gene TRBJ1-2; no clear D. V was shortened by 8 bases and J by 8 bases, with 18 bases between the two germline ends. The CDR3 extends over 12 amino acids. From germline, CDR1 is GTSNPN and CDR2 SVGIG (reference sequence). CDR3 sequence (DNA): TGTGCCCTATTTAGACCGCCTCAGGGCTACACCTTC. Translated, it gives CALFRPPQGYTF.

This clonotype occurred many times. V usage is TRBV3-1 and J usage is TRBJ2-1, with D possibly called TRBD1 or TRBD2 (5 bases each). V shed 4 bases and J shed 0 bases, with 7 bases lying between them. CDR1 and CDR2 from the germline V gene are LGHDT and YNNKEL (reference sequence). The CDR3 is 14 residues long. The CDR3 nucleotides are TGTGCCAGCAGCCGGGGGAGCTCCTACAATGAGCAGTTCTTC. As protein: CASSRGSSYNEQFF.

This CDR3 reads CATSDFWTGSGELFF. For the CDR3, the DNA is TGTGCCACCAGTGATTTCTGGACAGGGAGCGGGGAGCTGTTTTTT. This chain joins TRBV24-1 and TRBJ2-2, with TRBD1 matching 8 bases. CDR3 length: 15 residues. Germline values: CDR1 KGHDR, CDR2 SFDVKD. J gave up 7 bases and V 1 base, and 4 bases lay outside the gene matches.

The V gene is TRBV7-9, the J gene TRBJ1-6; TRBD1 agrees at 9 bases. With V trimmed by 1 base and J by 5 bases, 3 bases remained unmatched. Germline V gives CDR1 SEHNR, CDR2 FQNEAQ (reference sequence). This CDR3 has 16 amino acids. CDR3 amino acids: CASSLVGTGNNSPLHF. The CDR3 DNA sequence: TGTGCCAGCAGCTTAGTCGGGACAGGGAATAATTCACCCCTCCACTTT. Variable domain in full (rest from reference TRBV7-9 and TRBJ1-6): DTGVSQNPRHKITKRGQNVTFRCDPISEHNRLYWYRQTLGQGPEFLTYFQNEAQLEKSRLLSDRFSAERPKGSFSTLEIQRTEQGDSAMYLCASSLVGTGNNSPLHFGNGTRLTVT.

Only a few counts were recorded for this clonotype. The chain has TRBV19 and TRBJ2-1, with D possibly matching TRBD1 (7 bases). The length of the CDR3 is 14 residues. V was pared by 4 bases and J by 7 bases, with 14 bases between. Germline CDR1 is LNHDA and CDR2 is SQIVND (reference sequence). The CDR3, as DNA: TGTGCCAGTAGTACGGCAGGGGGGAGGAATGAGCAGTTCTTC. Translation gives CASSTAGGRNEQFF. The whole variable domain, filled in from reference TRBV19 and TRBJ2-1, reads DGGITQSPKYLFRKEGQNVTLSCEQNLNHDAMYWYRQDPGQGLRLIYYSQIVNDFQKGDIAEGYSVSREKKESFPLTVTSAQKNPTAFYLCASSTAGGRNEQFFGPGTRLTVL.

This chain links TRBV7-3 with TRBJ2-3; 7 bases are a match to TRBD1. This CDR3 region has 15 residues. V lost 4 bases to trimming and J lost 6 bases; unmatched junction nucleotides: 10. In germline, CDR1 is SGHTA, CDR2 FQGTGA. This CDR3 reads CASSSQGVVSDTQYF. CDR3 bases: TGTGCCAGCAGCTCTCAGGGGGTGGTTTCCGATACGCAGTATTTT.

This clonotype has more than one count but fewer than ten. This chain links TRBV12-3 or TRBV12-4 with TRBJ2-2, with TRBD2 matching 10 bases. The CDR3 is 17 residues long. The trim removed 6 bases at V and 8 bases at J, leaving 15 bases unmatched. The DNA for the CDR3 is TGTGCCAGCAGCACCGCTCCCCTAGCGGGAGTTGGAGGGGAGCTGTTTTTT. Translated, it gives CASSTAPLAGVGGELFF.

The rearrangement links TRBV12-3 or TRBV12-4 to TRBJ2-3, with TRBD2 as a possible D gene (5 bases). Trimming cost V 3 bases and J 5 bases, with 9 bases left between them. This CDR3 contains 13 residues. The CDR3 region is CASSLQEEDTQYF. The CDR3 nucleotides read TGTGCCAGCAGTTTGCAGGAGGAAGATACGCAGTATTTT.